This T cell receptor (beta chain) was captured by sequencing in a study of OX40 agonist ivuxolimab in advanced cancers. This clone occurred a few times. Sequencing used immunoSEQ multiplex PCR; TCRdb keeps in-frame clones, though not all of them. The sample contains 60,000 to 100,000 clones, over 75% of which appear only once. The sequence derives from an adult with an advanced solid tumor such as melanoma, head and neck, liver or kidney cancer. Sample: CD4+ or CD8+ T cells sorted from blood, taken in a trial of the OX40 agonist ivuxolimab.

CDR3 bases: TGTGCCACCAGCAGAGATTGGCAGCCCCAGCATTTT. It translates to CATSRDWQPQHF. The chain has TRBV15 and TRBJ1-5; D not resolved. From germline, CDR1 is LNHNV and CDR2 YYDKDF (reference sequence). V was pared by 0 bases and J by 7 bases, with 4 bases between. This CDR3 is built from 12 residues.